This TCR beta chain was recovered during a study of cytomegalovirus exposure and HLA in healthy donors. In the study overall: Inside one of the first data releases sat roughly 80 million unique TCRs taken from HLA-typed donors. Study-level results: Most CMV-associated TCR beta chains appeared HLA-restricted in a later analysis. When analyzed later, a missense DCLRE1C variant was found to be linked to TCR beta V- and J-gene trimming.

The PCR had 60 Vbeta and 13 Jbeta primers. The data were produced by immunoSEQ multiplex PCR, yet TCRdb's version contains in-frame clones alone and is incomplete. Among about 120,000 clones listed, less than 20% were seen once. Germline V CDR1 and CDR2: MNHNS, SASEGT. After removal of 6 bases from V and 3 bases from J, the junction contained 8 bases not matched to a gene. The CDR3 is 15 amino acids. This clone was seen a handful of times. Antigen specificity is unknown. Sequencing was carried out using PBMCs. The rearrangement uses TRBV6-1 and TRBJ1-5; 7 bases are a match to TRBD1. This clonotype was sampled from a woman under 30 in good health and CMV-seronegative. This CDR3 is CASSDSGGNNQPQHF. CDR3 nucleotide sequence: TGTGCCAGCAGCGACTCAGGGGGAAACAATCAGCCCCAGCATTTT.